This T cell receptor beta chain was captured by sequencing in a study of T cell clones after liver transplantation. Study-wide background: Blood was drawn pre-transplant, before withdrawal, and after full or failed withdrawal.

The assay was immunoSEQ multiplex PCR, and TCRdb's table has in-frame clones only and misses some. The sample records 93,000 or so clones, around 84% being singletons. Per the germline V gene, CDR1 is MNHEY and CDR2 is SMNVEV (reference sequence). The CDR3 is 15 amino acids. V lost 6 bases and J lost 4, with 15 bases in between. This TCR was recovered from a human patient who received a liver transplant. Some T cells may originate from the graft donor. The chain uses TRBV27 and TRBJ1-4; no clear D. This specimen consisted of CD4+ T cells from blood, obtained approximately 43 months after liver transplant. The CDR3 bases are TGTGCCAGCAGCGGAACCGGGATAGATAATGAAAAACTGTTTTTT. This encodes CASSGTGIDNEKLFF.